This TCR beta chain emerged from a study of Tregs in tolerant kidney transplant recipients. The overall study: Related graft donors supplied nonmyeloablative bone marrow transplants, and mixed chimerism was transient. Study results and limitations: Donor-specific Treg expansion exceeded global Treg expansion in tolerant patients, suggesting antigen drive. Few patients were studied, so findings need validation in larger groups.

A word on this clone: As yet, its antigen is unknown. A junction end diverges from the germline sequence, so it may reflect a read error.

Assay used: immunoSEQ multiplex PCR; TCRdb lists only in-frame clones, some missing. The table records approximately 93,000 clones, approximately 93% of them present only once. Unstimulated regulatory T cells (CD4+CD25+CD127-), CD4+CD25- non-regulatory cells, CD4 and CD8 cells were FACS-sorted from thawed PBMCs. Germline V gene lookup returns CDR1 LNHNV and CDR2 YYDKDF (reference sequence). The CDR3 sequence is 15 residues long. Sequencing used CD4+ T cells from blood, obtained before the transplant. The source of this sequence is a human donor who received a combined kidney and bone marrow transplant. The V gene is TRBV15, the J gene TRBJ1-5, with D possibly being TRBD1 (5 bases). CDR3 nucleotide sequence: TGTGCCACCAAAAGAAGCGGGGCTAGCGATCAGCCCCAGCATTTT. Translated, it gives CATKRSGASDQPQHF. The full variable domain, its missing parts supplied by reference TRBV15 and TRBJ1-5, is DAMVIQNPRYQVTQFGKPVTLSCSQTLNHNVMYWYQQKSSQAPKLLFHYYDKDFNNEADTPDNFQSRRPNTSFCFLDIRSPGLGDTAMYLCATKRSGASDQPQHFGDGTRLSIL.